The entry below describes one TCR beta chain. The CDR3 covers 16 residues. CDR1 is SGHAT, CDR2 FQNNGV, per germline. V gave up 1 base and J gave up 0 bases, with 7 bases separating them. This entry is derived from a study of blood T cell repertoires in COVID-19. Source study methods: Quantification of nucleated cells was approximated via reference gene primer amplification. The protocol was immunoSEQ multiplex PCR, while the TCRdb copy is restricted to in-frame clones and leaves out a portion. That table is the source of V, J and clone size, and D and trimming were worked out from the DNA. The sample includes under 300,000 clones, 65% to 85% of them seen just once.

The sequencing sample was made of peripheral blood. V usage is TRBV11-2 and J usage is TRBJ2-6; D is ambiguous. The receptor was derived from a woman aged 40 to 55 with active or convalescent COVID-19. CDR3 DNA sequence: TGTGCCAGCAGCTTAGTAAGCCTCTCTGGGGCCAACGTCCTGACTTTC. This translates into CASSLVSLSGANVLTF.